This T cell receptor beta chain was sequenced in a study of T cell responses to AZD1222 COVID-19 vaccine. Notes on the study in general: Spike as a whole was targeted by vaccine-associated CD4 TCRs, dominant at 160-218 and 743-854. Epitopes outside B.1.351 and B.1.1.7 mutated regions reportedly drew nearly half of spike TCRs.

With regard to this clone: Its specificity is not known.

Pooled in the analysis were second doses at about 4 or about 12 weeks. Here immunoSEQ multiplex PCR was the method, and the copy in TCRdb shows in-frame clones only, minus some. Of about 120,000 clones in the sample, roughly 86% were seen once. V lost 7 bases and J lost 4; bases outside the gene matches: 12. Germline-derived CDR1 and CDR2 are LNHNV and YYDKDF (reference sequence). CDR3 size: 15 residues. The TCR was taken from an adult who received the AZD1222 COVID-19 vaccine. The chain couples TRBV15 to TRBJ2-7; 8 positions agree with TRBD1. The material was peripheral blood, obtained 28 days after the second AZD1222 dose. The CDR3 is CATKKDRTGLYEQYF. The CDR3 region has the DNA TGTGCCACCAAAAAGGATAGGACAGGGCTTTACGAGCAGTACTTC.